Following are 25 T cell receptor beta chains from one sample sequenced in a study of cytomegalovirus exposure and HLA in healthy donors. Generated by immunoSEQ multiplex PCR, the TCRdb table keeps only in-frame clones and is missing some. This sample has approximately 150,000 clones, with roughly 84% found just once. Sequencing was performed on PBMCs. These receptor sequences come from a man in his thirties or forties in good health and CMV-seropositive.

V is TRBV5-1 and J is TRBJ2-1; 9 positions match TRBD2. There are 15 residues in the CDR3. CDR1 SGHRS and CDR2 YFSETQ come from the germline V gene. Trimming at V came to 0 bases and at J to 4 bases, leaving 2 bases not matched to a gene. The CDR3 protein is CASSLGLADYNEQFF. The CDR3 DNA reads TGCGCCAGCAGCTTGGGACTAGCGGATTACAATGAGCAGTTCTTC.

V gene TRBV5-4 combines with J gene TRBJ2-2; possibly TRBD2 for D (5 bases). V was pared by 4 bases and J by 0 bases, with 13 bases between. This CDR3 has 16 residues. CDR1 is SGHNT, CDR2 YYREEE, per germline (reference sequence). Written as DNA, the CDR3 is TGTGCCAGCAGCCTGGGGAGCGCTGCGAACACCGGGGAGCTGTTTTTT. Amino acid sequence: CASSLGSAANTGELFF.

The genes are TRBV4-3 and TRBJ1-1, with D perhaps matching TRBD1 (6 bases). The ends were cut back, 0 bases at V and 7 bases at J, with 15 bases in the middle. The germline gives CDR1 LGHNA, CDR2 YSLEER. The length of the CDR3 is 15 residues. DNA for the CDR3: TGCGCCAGCAGCCAAGATGACGGTGGGGGCCGTGAAGCTTTCTTT. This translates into CASSQDDGGGREAFF.

CDR3 sequence reads: CASSYGQGNEQFF. For the CDR3, the DNA is TGTGCCAGCAGTTACGGACAGGGGAATGAGCAGTTCTTC. The chain carries TRBV6-5 and TRBJ2-1; 9 positions match TRBD1. Trimming removed 2 bases from V and 7 bases from J; junction bases left unmatched: 0. Germline CDR1 and CDR2: MNHEY and SVGAGI. The CDR3 contains 13 residues.

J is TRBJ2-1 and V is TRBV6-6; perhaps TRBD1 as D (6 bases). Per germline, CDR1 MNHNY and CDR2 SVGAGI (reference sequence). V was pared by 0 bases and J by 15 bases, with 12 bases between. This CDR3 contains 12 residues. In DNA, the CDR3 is TGTGCCAGCAGTTACTCCAGGGGACCACCGTTCTTC. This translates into CASSYSRGPPFF.

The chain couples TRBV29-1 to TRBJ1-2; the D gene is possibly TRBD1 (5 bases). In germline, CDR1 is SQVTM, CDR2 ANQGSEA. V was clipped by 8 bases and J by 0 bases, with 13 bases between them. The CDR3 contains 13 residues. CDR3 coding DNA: TGCAGCTCCTTCGGGGGGTCTAACTATGGCTACACCTTC. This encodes CSSFGGSNYGYTF.

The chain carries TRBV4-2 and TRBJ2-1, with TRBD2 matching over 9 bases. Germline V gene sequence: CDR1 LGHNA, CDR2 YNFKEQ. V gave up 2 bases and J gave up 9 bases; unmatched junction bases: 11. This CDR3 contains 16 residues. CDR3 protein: CASSQMPLAGAVEQFF. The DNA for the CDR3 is TGTGCCAGCAGCCAAATGCCTTTAGCGGGAGCAGTTGAGCAGTTCTTC.

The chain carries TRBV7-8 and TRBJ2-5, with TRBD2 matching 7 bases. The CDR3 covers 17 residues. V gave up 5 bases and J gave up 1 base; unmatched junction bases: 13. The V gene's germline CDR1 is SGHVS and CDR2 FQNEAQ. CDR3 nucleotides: TGTGCCAGCAGCCCAACGGGGGGTTCGCGAATCCAAGAGACCCAGTACTTC. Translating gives CASSPTGGSRIQETQYF. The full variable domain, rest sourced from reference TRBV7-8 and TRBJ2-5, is GAGVSQSPRYKVAKRGQDVALRCDPISGHVSLFWYQQALGQGPEFLTYFQNEAQLDKSGLPSDRFFAERPEGSVSTLKIQRTQQEDSAVYLCASSPTGGSRIQETQYFGPGTRLLVL.

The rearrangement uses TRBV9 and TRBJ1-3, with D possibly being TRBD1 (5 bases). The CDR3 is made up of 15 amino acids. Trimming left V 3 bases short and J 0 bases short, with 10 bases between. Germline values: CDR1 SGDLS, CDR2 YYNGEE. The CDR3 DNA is TGTGCCAGCAGCGCCAGACAGCTCTCTGGAAACACCATATATTTT. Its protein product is CASSARQLSGNTIYF.

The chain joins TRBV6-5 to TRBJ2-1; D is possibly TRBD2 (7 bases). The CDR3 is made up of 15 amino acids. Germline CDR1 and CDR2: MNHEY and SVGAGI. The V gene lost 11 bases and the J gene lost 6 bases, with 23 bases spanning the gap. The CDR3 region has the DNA TGTGCCGCCAGGGGACGGAGACTAGCTACCAATGAGCAGTTCTTC. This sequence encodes CAARGRRLATNEQFF.

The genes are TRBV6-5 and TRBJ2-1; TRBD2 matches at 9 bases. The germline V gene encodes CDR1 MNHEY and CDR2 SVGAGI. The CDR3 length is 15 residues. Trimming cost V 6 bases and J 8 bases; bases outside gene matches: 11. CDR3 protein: CASSRRVAGVYEQFF. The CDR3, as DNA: TGTGCCAGCAGCCGCCGGGTAGCGGGAGTATATGAGCAGTTCTTC.

The CDR3 protein is CASSPPGSFYGYTF. The CDR3 DNA sequence: TGTGCCAGCAGTCCTCCGGGAAGCTTTTATGGCTACACCTTC. The J gene is TRBJ1-2, the V gene TRBV6-5; no reliable D call. CDR1 and CDR2 from the germline V gene are MNHEY and SVGAGI. The CDR3 totals 14 residues. Trimming stripped 5 bases from V and 5 bases from J, with 15 bases between.

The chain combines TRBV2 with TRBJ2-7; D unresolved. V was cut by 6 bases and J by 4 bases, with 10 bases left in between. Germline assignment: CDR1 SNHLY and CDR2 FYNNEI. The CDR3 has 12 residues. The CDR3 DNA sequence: TGTGCCAGCAGCCCCCCTCCGTACGAGCAGTACTTC. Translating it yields CASSPPPYEQYF.

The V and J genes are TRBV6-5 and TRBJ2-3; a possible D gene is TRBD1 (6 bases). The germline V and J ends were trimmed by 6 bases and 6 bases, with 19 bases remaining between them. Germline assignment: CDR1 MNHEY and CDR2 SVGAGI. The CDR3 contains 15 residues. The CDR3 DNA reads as TGTGCCAGCAGGAAGGGGCAGGGGAGTCAGGATACGCAGTATTTT. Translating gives CASRKGQGSQDTQYF.

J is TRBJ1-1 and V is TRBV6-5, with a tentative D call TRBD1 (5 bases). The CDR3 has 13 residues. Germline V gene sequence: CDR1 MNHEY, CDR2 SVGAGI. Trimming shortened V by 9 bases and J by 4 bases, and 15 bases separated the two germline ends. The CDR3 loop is CASTSGWVTEAFF. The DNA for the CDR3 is TGTGCCAGTACTTCAGGGTGGGTCACTGAAGCTTTCTTT.

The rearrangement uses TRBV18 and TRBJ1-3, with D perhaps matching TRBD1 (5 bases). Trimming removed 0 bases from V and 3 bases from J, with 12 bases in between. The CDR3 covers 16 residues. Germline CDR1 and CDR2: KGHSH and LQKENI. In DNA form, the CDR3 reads TGTGCCAGCTCACCACCTCCAGGGCTTTATGGAAACACCATATATTTT. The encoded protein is CASSPPPGLYGNTIYF.

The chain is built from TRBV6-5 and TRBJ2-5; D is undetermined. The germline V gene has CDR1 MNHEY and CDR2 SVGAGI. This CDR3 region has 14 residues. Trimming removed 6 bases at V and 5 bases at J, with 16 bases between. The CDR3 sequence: CASRRLGVRETQYF. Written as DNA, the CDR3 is TGTGCCAGCAGGCGCCTCGGAGTGAGGGAGACCCAGTACTTC.

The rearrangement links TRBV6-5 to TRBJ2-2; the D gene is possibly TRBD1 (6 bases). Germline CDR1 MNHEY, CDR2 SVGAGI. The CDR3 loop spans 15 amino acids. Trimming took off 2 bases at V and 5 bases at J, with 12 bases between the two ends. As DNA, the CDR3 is TGTGCCAGCAGTTACCCCGCAGGGGAAACCGGGGAGCTGTTTTTT. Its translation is CASSYPAGETGELFF.

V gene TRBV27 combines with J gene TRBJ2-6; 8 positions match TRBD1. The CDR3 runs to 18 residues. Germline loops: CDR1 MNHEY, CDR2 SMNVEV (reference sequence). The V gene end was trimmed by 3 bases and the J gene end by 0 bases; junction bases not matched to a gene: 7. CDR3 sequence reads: CASSFLDRVPSGANVLTF. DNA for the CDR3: TGTGCCAGCAGTTTCCTGGACAGGGTTCCCTCTGGGGCCAACGTCCTGACTTTC.

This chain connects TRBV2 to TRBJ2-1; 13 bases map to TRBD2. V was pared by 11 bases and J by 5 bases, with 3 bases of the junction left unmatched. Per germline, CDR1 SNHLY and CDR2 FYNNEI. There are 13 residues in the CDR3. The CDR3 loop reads CAGTSGVNNEQFF. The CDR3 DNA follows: TGTGCCGGGACTAGCGGGGTGAACAATGAGCAGTTCTTC.

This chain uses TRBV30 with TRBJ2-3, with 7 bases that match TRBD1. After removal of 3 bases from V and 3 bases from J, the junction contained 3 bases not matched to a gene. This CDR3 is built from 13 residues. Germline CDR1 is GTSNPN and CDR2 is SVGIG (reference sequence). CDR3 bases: TGTGCCTGGAGGACAGGGTGGACAGATACGCAGTATTTT. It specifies CAWRTGWTDTQYF.

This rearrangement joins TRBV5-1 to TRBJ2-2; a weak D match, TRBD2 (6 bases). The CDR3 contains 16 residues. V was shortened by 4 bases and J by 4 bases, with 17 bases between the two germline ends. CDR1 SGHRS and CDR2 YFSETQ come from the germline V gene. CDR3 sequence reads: CASSARRVAATGELFF. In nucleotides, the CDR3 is TGCGCCAGCAGCGCCAGACGGGTAGCGGCCACCGGGGAGCTGTTTTTT.

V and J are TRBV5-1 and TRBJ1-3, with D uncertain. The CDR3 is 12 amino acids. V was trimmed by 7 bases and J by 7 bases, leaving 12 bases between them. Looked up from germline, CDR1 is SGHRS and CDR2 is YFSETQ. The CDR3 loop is CASPTVRNTIYF. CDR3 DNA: TGCGCCAGCCCTACTGTGCGTAACACCATATATTTT.

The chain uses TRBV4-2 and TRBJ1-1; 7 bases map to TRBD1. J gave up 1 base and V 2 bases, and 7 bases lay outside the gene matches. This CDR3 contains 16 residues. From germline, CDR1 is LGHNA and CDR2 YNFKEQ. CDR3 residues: CASSQREGAGNTEAFF. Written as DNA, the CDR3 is TGTGCCAGCAGCCAACGGGAGGGGGCCGGGAACACTGAAGCTTTCTTT.

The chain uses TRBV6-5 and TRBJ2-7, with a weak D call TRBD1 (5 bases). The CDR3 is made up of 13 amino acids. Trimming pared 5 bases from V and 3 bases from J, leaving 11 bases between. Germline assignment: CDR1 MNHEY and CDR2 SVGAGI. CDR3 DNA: TGTGCCAGCAGTAAAAGGGGTAGCTACGAGCAGTACTTC. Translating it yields CASSKRGSYEQYF.